The following is a T cell receptor beta chain sequence with its context. The identical CDR3 is also encoded by other nucleotide sequences in the sample. Data came from immunoSEQ multiplex PCR; TCRdb stores just in-frame clones and leaves some out. The data contain some 2.3 million clones, over 90% of them singletons. This sample is drawn from a study of shared clonotypes between healthy human individuals. The V and J ends lost 6 bases and 2 bases, in that order; junction bases with no gene match: 2. The CDR3 is 14 residues long. Germline V CDR1 and CDR2: KGHSH, LQKENI. Source material: naive CD4+ T cells from PBMCs. Subset here: CD45RA+ positively selected. The receptor comes from a man younger than 35 in good health. Some clones in this sample may be carry-over from other donors' samples. The rearrangement uses TRBV18 and TRBJ1-4, with 8 bases identical to TRBD1. CDR3 sequence reads: CASSRQGTNEKLFF. The CDR3 DNA sequence: TGTGCCAGCTCCCGACAGGGGACTAATGAAAAACTGTTTTTT.